This TCR beta chain was found in a study of shared clonotypes between healthy human individuals. General observations from the study: It was the non-shared clonotypes that had lower generation probabilities than clonotypes shared by all four donors.

Measured with immunoSEQ multiplex PCR; TCRdb has only the in-frame clones, and not every one. This table has some 1 million clones, about 75% appearing once. Remarks on this clone: What it recognizes is unknown.

This TCR derives from a man aged 18 to 30 in good health. Source material: memory CD4+ T cells sorted from blood. Subset indicated: CD45RA-negative fraction.

CDR3 DNA sequence: TGTGCCAGCAGCCAAAACAGATTACAGGGGACAGGAGGCTACACCTTC. This translates into CASSQNRLQGTGGYTF. V gene TRBV9 combines with J gene TRBJ1-2; TRBD1 agrees at 8 bases. V was pared by 4 bases and J by 8 bases, with 16 bases of the junction left unmatched. The CDR3 length is 16 residues. In germline, CDR1 is SGDLS, CDR2 YYNGEE.